These 20 T cell receptor beta chains originate from one sample sequenced in a study of blood T cell repertoires in COVID-19. Libraries were prepared by immunoSEQ multiplex PCR; TCRdb keeps only in-frame clonotypes and omits some of them. The sample has more than 200,000 clones; more than 80% are singletons. Sequenced input: peripheral blood. Receptors were obtained from a man aged 30 to 45 with COVID-19, enrolled during active disease.

The V gene is TRBV30, the J gene TRBJ1-2; TRBD1 matches at 10 bases. V was pared by 4 bases and J by 7 bases, with 9 bases of the junction left unmatched. CDR3 size: 14 residues. Looked up from germline, CDR1 is GTSNPN and CDR2 is SVGIG (reference sequence). CDR3 DNA sequence: TGTGCCTGGACTACCGGGACAGGGGAGGCTGGCTACACCTTC. It is translated as CAWTTGTGEAGYTF. The full variable domain, with the rest looked up from reference TRBV30 and TRBJ1-2, is SQTIHQWPATLVQPVGSPLSLECTVEGTSNPNLYWYRQAAGRGLQLLFYSVGIGQISSEVPQNLSASRPQDRQFILSSKKLLLSDSGFYLCAWTTGTGEAGYTFGSGTRLTVV.

The gene calls are TRBV19 and TRBJ2-7; D not resolved. Germline V gene sequence: CDR1 LNHDA, CDR2 SQIVND (reference sequence). The CDR3 length is 14 residues. With 1 base removed from V and 3 bases from J, the gap between germline ends came to 10 bases. The CDR3 DNA is TGTGCCAGTAGTATAGGAACAGTAAACTACGAGCAGTACTTC. Its protein is CASSIGTVNYEQYF.

The rearrangement uses TRBV4-2 and TRBJ2-3; 13 nucleotides line up with TRBD2. This CDR3 contains 17 residues. The V segment lost 4 bases and the J segment 6 bases; nucleotides outside the gene matches: 10. Germline V gene data show CDR1 as LGHNA and CDR2 as YNFKEQ. CDR3 in amino acids: CASSLSRTSGGQDTQYF. The CDR3 coding sequence is TGTGCCAGCAGCCTGTCCCGGACTAGCGGGGGCCAGGATACGCAGTATTTT.

The CDR3 spells CASSLGPEGSGNTIYF. CDR3 coding DNA: TGCGCCAGCAGCTTGGGACCCGAGGGCTCTGGAAACACCATATATTTT. The J gene is TRBJ1-3, the V gene TRBV5-1; D remains unclear. Germline lookup yields CDR1 SGHRS and CDR2 YFSETQ. V lost 0 bases and J lost 0, with 10 bases in between. This CDR3 has 16 amino acids.

The chain combines TRBV12-3 or TRBV12-4 with TRBJ2-1; no clear D. This CDR3 spans 13 amino acids. V dropped 7 bases and J dropped 0 bases, with 7 bases sitting between them. The CDR3 sequence: CASTFSSYNEQFF. The DNA for the CDR3 is TGTGCCAGCACCTTTAGCTCCTACAATGAGCAGTTCTTC.

This clone has only one observation. The rearrangement links TRBV29-1 to TRBJ2-7, with D perhaps TRBD1 (5 bases). Per the germline V gene, CDR1 is SQVTM and CDR2 is ANQGSEA. The CDR3 is 16 amino acids. V was clipped by 0 bases and J by 5 bases, with 20 bases between them. CDR3 loop: CSVEDRGGGSRDEQYF. The DNA for the CDR3 is TGCAGCGTTGAAGATAGGGGCGGTGGGTCCCGTGACGAGCAGTACTTC.

J is TRBJ1-1 and V is TRBV5-1; D is possibly TRBD1 (5 bases). The CDR3 has 15 amino acids. With 0 bases removed from V and 0 bases from J, the gap between germline ends came to 9 bases. Germline lookup yields CDR1 SGHRS and CDR2 YFSETQ. CDR3 in DNA: TGCGCCAGCAGCTTGGGACAGTACATGAACACTGAAGCTTTCTTT. This gives the protein CASSLGQYMNTEAFF.

The rearrangement uses TRBV12-5 and TRBJ2-1, with 9 nucleotides matching TRBD1. The trim removed 4 bases at V and 5 bases at J, leaving 6 bases unmatched. There are 15 residues in the CDR3. Per the germline V gene, CDR1 is LGHNT and CDR2 is FRNRAP. The CDR3 spells CASGSSDRGDNEQFF. The CDR3 bases are TGTGCTAGTGGTTCCTCGGACAGGGGAGACAATGAGCAGTTCTTC.

This clone appeared a few times. This chain uses TRBV27 with TRBJ2-2; 14 bases agree with TRBD2. Germline V gives CDR1 MNHEY, CDR2 SMNVEV (reference sequence). CDR3 length: 17 amino acids. J gave up 3 bases and V 6 bases, and 6 bases lay outside the gene matches. The chain's CDR3 is CASSWGLAGVDTGELFF. DNA of the CDR3: TGTGCCAGCAGCTGGGGACTAGCGGGAGTGGACACCGGGGAGCTGTTTTTT.

The chain carries TRBV7-3 and TRBJ2-7; TRBD1 agrees at 11 bases. The junction had 8 bases not matched to a gene; V was cut back by 2 bases and J by 5 bases. The CDR3 length is 16 residues. Germline V lookup: CDR1 SGHTA, CDR2 FQGTGA. The CDR3 region has the DNA TGTGCCAGCAGCTTAGACTTTGGACAGGGGGCCCACGAGCAGTACTTC. Amino acid sequence: CASSLDFGQGAHEQYF.

The chain combines TRBV27 with TRBJ1-3, with D hard to call. From germline, CDR1 is MNHEY and CDR2 SMNVEV (reference sequence). The CDR3 length is 12 residues. The germline V and J ends were trimmed by 4 bases and 3 bases, with 4 bases remaining between them. CDR3 loop: CASSSGGNTIYF. CDR3 coding DNA: TGTGCCAGCAGTTCAGGTGGAAACACCATATATTTT.

This chain joins TRBV18 and TRBJ1-1; possible D gene TRBD1, 6 bases. This CDR3 is built from 17 residues. Deletions cut 2 bases from V and 2 bases from J, with 18 bases between. CDR1 is KGHSH, CDR2 LQKENI, per germline. CDR3 amino acids: CASSPLQGPDLNTEAFF. The CDR3 region has the DNA TGTGCCAGCTCACCATTGCAGGGGCCAGACCTAAACACTGAAGCTTTCTTT.

V gene TRBV3-1 (or the pseudogene TRBV3-2) combines with J gene TRBJ2-7; possible D gene TRBD1, 6 bases. Trimming cost V 4 bases and J 5 bases, with 18 bases left between them. The CDR3 length is 15 residues. CDR1 and CDR2 (germline): LGHDT, YNNKEL (reference sequence). CDR3 protein: CASSPNAGTQDEQYF. CDR3 DNA sequence: TGTGCCAGCAGCCCAAACGCCGGGACACAAGACGAGCAGTACTTC.

The chain carries TRBV7-8 and TRBJ2-7, with D uncertain. This CDR3 contains 12 residues. Deletions cut 0 bases from V and 3 bases from J, with 3 bases between. CDR1 is SGHVS and CDR2 is FQNEAQ in the germline V gene. CDR3 in DNA: TGTGCCAGCAGCTTAGCCAACTACGAGCAGTACTTC. Its translation is CASSLANYEQYF.

The genes are TRBV29-1 and TRBJ1-1; no clear D gene. CDR1 is SQVTM, CDR2 ANQGSEA, per germline. V was trimmed by 4 bases and J by 2 bases, leaving 8 bases between them. The CDR3 sequence is 12 residues long. As DNA, the CDR3 is TGCAGCGTTGCCAGTACAAACACTGAAGCTTTCTTT. This encodes CSVASTNTEAFF.

This chain connects TRBV3-1 (or the pseudogene TRBV3-2) to TRBJ2-3; tentatively, D is TRBD2 (6 bases). The CDR3 length is 18 residues. V was clipped by 4 bases and J by 0 bases, with 20 bases between them. Germline V gene sequence: CDR1 LGHDT, CDR2 YNNKEL (reference sequence). The CDR3 nucleotides are TGTGCCAGCAGCCCACTCCCGGGGGTACCCTTTAGCACAGATACGCAGTATTTT. Amino acids: CASSPLPGVPFSTDTQYF.

CDR3 coding DNA: TGTGCCAGCAGTTACTCGACAGGGGACTCGCTCCTTGAGCAGTTCTTC. Translating it yields CASSYSTGDSLLEQFF. V usage is TRBV6-5 and J usage is TRBJ2-1; 8 bases align to TRBD1. This CDR3 contains 16 residues. Trimming removed 0 bases from V and 9 bases from J; junction bases left unmatched: 10. Germline V gene sequence: CDR1 MNHEY, CDR2 SVGAGI.

This chain connects TRBV7-2 to TRBJ2-7, with TRBD1 matching over 9 bases. The trim removed 0 bases at V and 12 bases at J, leaving 6 bases unmatched. The CDR3 covers 13 residues. Germline CDR1 SGHTA, CDR2 FQGNSA. CDR3 DNA sequence: TGTGCCAGCAGCTTAGCGGGACAGGGTCGCGCGTACTTC. The encoded protein is CASSLAGQGRAYF.

Only a few counts were recorded for this clone. J is TRBJ1-1 and V is TRBV4-3; tentatively, D is TRBD1 (6 bases). V dropped 0 bases and J dropped 4 bases, with 9 bases sitting between them. Germline CDR1 and CDR2: LGHNA and YSLEER. This CDR3 has 14 residues. The CDR3 loop reads CASSQEWGPTEAFF. The CDR3 DNA sequence: TGCGCCAGCAGCCAAGAATGGGGGCCCACTGAAGCTTTCTTT.

The chain employs TRBV21-1 and TRBJ1-2; the D call TRBD1 from the table was never checked on the DNA. TRBV21-1 is a recognized pseudogene. The CDR3 sequence is 16 residues long. The CDR3 DNA is TGTGCCAGCAGCAAAGTGGGGGACAGGGATGGCTATGGCTACACCTTC. The encoded protein is CASSKVGDRDGYGYTF.